These 16 T cell receptor beta chains were all obtained from the same sample, sequenced in a study of blood T cell repertoires in COVID-19. TCRdb keeps only in-frame clones here, not all; method: immunoSEQ multiplex PCR. The profile shows fewer than 500,000 clones, around 89% of them singletons. The sample was PBMCs or T cells enriched from blood (not recorded which). These receptors were collected from a man aged 25-45 years who had recovered from COVID-19.

V is TRBV19 and J is TRBJ2-1, with 11 positions matching TRBD2. Unmatched junction bases numbered 12, after V lost 7 bases and J lost 7 bases. Germline-derived CDR1 and CDR2 are LNHDA and SQIVND (reference sequence). The CDR3 is made up of 16 amino acids. CDR3 bases: TGTGCCAGTAAAAGGGACCTAGCGGGAGGTTATAATGAGCAGTTCTTC. Residues: CASKRDLAGGYNEQFF.

The sample holds one count of this clone. The V and J genes are TRBV6-1 and TRBJ2-7; 8 nucleotides agree with TRBD2. V dropped 3 bases and J dropped 6; count of bases not matched to a gene: 10. Germline assignment: CDR1 MNHNS and CDR2 SASEGT. The CDR3 covers 15 residues. DNA for the CDR3: TGTGCCAGCAGTGATTCCCAGCGGGAGCGATCCGAGCAGTACTTC. This encodes CASSDSQRERSEQYF.

The chain recombines TRBV2 with TRBJ2-2, with 7 bases matching TRBD1. V was clipped by 5 bases and J by 6 bases; unmatched bases: 6. The CDR3 contains 14 residues. Germline lookup yields CDR1 SNHLY and CDR2 FYNNEI. In DNA form, the CDR3 reads TGTGCCAGCAGTCCCCGACAGGGTCCCGGGGAGCTGTTTTTT. Translating it yields CASSPRQGPGELFF.

The chain is built from TRBV3-1 (or the pseudogene TRBV3-2) and TRBJ1-2, with D possibly TRBD1 on 5 matching bases. CDR1 and CDR2 (germline): LGHDT, YNNKEL (reference sequence). Trimming removed 7 bases from V and 7 bases from J, with 13 bases in between. This CDR3 has 12 residues. DNA of the CDR3: TGTGCCAGCAAAGCTCCCGGGGGTGGCTACACCTTC. This translates into CASKAPGGGYTF.

The rearrangement links TRBV7-9 to TRBJ1-2, with 10 bases that match TRBD1. Trimming removed 5 bases from V and 7 bases from J; junction bases left unmatched: 10. The CDR3 contains 15 residues. Germline CDR1 is SEHNR and CDR2 is FQNEAQ (reference sequence). The CDR3 sequence: CASSTDRGPFAGYTF. As DNA, the CDR3 is TGTGCCAGCAGCACCGACAGGGGGCCATTCGCTGGCTACACCTTC.

This chain's CDR3 is CATYTGTSGSTLYNEQFF. The CDR3 DNA follows: TGTGCCACCTACACCGGGACTAGCGGGAGTACCTTATACAATGAGCAGTTCTTC. The chain uses TRBV18 and TRBJ2-1; TRBD2 matches 14 bases. From germline, CDR1 is KGHSH and CDR2 LQKENI. CDR3 length equals 18 residues. V lost 10 bases to trimming and J lost 4 bases; unmatched junction nucleotides: 15.

In regard to this clone: The germline gene is not matched at one end of the junction; a read error may be the cause. This chain joins TRBV13 and TRBJ1-1; 9 bases agree with TRBD1. The germline gives CDR1 PRHDT, CDR2 FYEKMQ (reference sequence). The CDR3 loop spans 15 amino acids. This CDR3 is CASSIGQGMNTEAFF. The CDR3 DNA follows: TGTGCCAGCAGCATAGGACAGGGGATGAACACTGAAGCTTTCTTT.

V is TRBV7-2 and J is TRBJ2-1; 10 bases are a match to TRBD2. Per the germline V gene, CDR1 is SGHTA and CDR2 is FQGNSA. The CDR3 has 15 amino acids. V dropped 4 bases and J dropped 6; count of bases not matched to a gene: 6. CDR3 sequence (DNA): TGTGCCAGCAGCTCTAGCGGGAGAATGGCCAATGAGCAGTTCTTC. It codes for CASSSSGRMANEQFF.

V is TRBV3-1 (or the pseudogene TRBV3-2) and J is TRBJ2-5; D not resolved. The CDR3 length is 12 residues. Germline-derived CDR1 and CDR2 are LGHDT and YNNKEL (reference sequence). The V end lost 5 bases, the J end lost 5 bases, and 9 bases lay between the germline ends. The CDR3 reads CASSSTRETQYF. The CDR3 nucleotides read TGTGCCAGCAGCTCCACGAGGGAGACCCAGTACTTC.

A single count supports this clone. The rearrangement links TRBV27 to TRBJ1-1; D call uncertain. Trimming cost V 3 bases and J 0 bases, with 8 bases left between them. CDR3 size: 14 residues. Germline V lookup: CDR1 MNHEY, CDR2 SMNVEV (reference sequence). The CDR3 region is CASSFGVLNTEAFF. The CDR3 DNA reads TGTGCCAGCAGTTTTGGAGTTTTGAACACTGAAGCTTTCTTT.

The chain employs TRBV4-1 and TRBJ1-6; possibly TRBD1 for D (6 bases). CDR1 and CDR2 (germline): MGHRA, YSYEKL. This CDR3 is built from 18 residues. The germline V and J ends were trimmed by 4 bases and 8 bases, with 24 bases remaining between them. The CDR3 coding sequence is TGCGCCAGCAGCCTTCGGGGAGGGGGAGGAGGGAGGTATTCACCCCTCCACTTT. Encoded protein: CASSLRGGGGGRYSPLHF.

The V gene is TRBV28, the J gene TRBJ1-1; D is perhaps TRBD1 (5 bases). V lost 5 bases, J lost 13 bases, and 17 bases lay in between. From germline, CDR1 is MDHEN and CDR2 SYDVKM. This CDR3 spans 12 amino acids. The CDR3 loop reads CASSLPPGKDFF. The CDR3 region has the DNA TGTGCCAGCAGTCTACCCCCAGGGAAAGATTTCTTT.

The gene calls are TRBV7-2 and TRBJ2-7; 8 bases align to TRBD1. This CDR3 has 14 amino acids. CDR1 and CDR2 from the germline V gene are SGHTA and FQGNSA. V trimming: 1 base; J trimming: 5 bases; junction bases outside the gene matches: 4. The CDR3 DNA reads TGTGCCAGCAGCTTAGGACAGGGGACCCACGAGCAGTACTTC. It encodes CASSLGQGTHEQYF.

This clone was observed once. The V call is TRBV9, the J call TRBJ2-1; 11 bases map to TRBD2. The CDR3 contains 15 residues. Per the germline V gene, CDR1 is SGDLS and CDR2 is YYNGEE. The J segment lost 8 bases and the V segment lost 0 bases, leaving 4 bases of the junction unmatched. DNA of the CDR3: TGTGCCAGCAGCGTAGTAACTAGCGGGAGTGATGAGCAGTTCTTC. This codes for CASSVVTSGSDEQFF.

A single count supports this clone. This chain joins TRBV15 and TRBJ2-1, with 9 bases fitting TRBD2. CDR3 size: 14 residues. Looked up from germline, CDR1 is LNHNV and CDR2 is YYDKDF (reference sequence). The ends lost 5 bases at V and 7 bases at J; junction bases unmatched: 6. CDR3: CATSLSGSRNEQFF. Here the CDR3 DNA reads TGTGCCACCAGCCTTAGCGGGAGTCGAAATGAGCAGTTCTTC.

This clone was observed a handful of times. The chain employs TRBV29-1 and TRBJ1-3, with 8 bases matching TRBD1. Trimming took 4 bases from V and 1 from J; bases not matched to a gene: 6. CDR1 and CDR2 from the germline V gene are SQVTM and ANQGSEA. This CDR3 is built from 15 residues. The CDR3 DNA reads as TGCAGCGTTGTTCGGCAGGGGGCATCTGGAAACACCATATATTTT. Its protein product is CSVVRQGASGNTIYF.